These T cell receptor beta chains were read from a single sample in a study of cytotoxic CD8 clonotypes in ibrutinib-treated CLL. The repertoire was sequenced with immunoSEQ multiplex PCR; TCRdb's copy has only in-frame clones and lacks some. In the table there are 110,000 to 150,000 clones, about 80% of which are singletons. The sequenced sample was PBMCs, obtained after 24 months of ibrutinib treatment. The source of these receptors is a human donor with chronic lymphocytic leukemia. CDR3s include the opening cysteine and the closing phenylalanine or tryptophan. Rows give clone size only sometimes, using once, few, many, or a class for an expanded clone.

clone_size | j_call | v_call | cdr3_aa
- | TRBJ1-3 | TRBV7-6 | CASSPGTGRNTIYF
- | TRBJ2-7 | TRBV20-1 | CSAEGAYEQYF
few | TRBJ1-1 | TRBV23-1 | CASSLPGQWSGEAFF
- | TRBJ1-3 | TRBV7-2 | CASSLGWGPGNTIYF
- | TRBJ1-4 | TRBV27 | CASSLGGREKLFF
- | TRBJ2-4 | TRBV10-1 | CASSGWTSGGKNIQYF
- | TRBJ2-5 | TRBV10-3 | CAISGGQGGETQYF
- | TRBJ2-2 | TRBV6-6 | CASSYDGGTGELFF
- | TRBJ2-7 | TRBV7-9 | CASSKGTDSYEQYF
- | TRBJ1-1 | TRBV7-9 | CASSLTGGEAFF
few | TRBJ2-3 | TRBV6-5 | CASSYGTPGTDTQYF
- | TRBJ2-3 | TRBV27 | CASSYSGGDTQYF
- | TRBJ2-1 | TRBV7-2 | CASSPPRSNEQFF
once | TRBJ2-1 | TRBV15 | CATSRGGLAAYNEQFF
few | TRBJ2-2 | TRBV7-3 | CASSFTGGTGELFF
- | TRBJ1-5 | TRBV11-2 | CASSPTGVGNQPQHF
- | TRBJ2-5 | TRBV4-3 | CASSQDGGRETQYF
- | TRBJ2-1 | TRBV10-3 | CAIRRGGDPNEQFF
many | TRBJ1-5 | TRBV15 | CATSRDQGSYQPQHF
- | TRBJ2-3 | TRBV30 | CAWSPRGGRADTQYF
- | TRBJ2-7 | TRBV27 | CASRGAARDEQYF
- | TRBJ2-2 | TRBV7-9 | CAIQRGGLLNTGELFF
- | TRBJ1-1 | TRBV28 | CASSPPGRWGAEAFF
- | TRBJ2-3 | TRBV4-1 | CASSQGREPTDTQYF
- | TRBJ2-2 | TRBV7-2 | CASSPPGAGSGELFF
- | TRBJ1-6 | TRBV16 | CASSPRDYIPNSPLHF
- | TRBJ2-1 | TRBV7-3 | CASSSTRLEQFF
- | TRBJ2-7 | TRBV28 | CASSLPGTGGVYEQYF
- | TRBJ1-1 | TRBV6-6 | CASSSPGQGRAEAFF
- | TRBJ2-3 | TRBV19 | CASSPHPAGVGTDTQYF
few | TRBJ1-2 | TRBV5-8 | CASSWGGSTDNYGYTF
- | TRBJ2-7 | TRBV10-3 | CAISESKGSERF
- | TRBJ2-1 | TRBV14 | CASSRGLAGGSSYNEQFF
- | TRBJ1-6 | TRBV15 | CATSRDDTWSPLHF
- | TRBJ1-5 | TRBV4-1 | CASIPRNQPQHF
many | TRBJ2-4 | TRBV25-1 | CASGLRGRAKNIQYF
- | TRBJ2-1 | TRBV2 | CASSEDLGTGLYNEQFF
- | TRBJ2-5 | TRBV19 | CASSIWGGLPQETQYF
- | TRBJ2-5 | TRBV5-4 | CASSDPMGAGETQYF
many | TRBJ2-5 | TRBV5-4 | CASSIRLAGEETQYF
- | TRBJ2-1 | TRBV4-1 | CASSQDRGGLYNEQFF
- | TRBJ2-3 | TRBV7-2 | CASSLAYLATDTQYF
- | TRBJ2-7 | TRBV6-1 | CASSPGVPGYEQYF
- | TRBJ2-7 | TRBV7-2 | CASSTKLGSTLF
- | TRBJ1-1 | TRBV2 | CASRPDGEAFF
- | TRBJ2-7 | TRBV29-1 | CSVVRSGFGEQYF
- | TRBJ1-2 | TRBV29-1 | CSVQGVYGYTF
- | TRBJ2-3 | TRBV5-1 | CASSYGGDGTQYF
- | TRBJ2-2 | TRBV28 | CASSSQATGELFF
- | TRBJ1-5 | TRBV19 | CASTLAGFNQPQHF
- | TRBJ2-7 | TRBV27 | CASSGQDPYEQYF
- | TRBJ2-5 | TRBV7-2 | CASSYEGGRNGETQYF
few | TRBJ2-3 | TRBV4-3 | CASSQHQTRPQYF
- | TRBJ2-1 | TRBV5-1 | CASSPRTSNEQFF
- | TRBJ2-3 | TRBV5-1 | CASSLADTQYF
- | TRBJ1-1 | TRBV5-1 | CASSPPLGPGAEAFF
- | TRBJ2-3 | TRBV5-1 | CASSLASDLTDTQYF
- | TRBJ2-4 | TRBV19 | CASSIVRGAGGGIQYF
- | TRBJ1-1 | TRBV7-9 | CASSPSASRSNTEAFF